The 16 T cell receptor beta chains below all came from one sample that was sequenced in a study of T cell responses to AZD1222 COVID-19 vaccine. The repertoire was sequenced with immunoSEQ multiplex PCR; TCRdb's copy has only in-frame clones and lacks some. Among under 150,000 clones listed, approximately 92% were seen once. Material: peripheral blood, obtained 28 days after the second AZD1222 dose. The receptors originated from an adult who received the AZD1222 COVID-19 vaccine.

The chain links TRBV19 to TRBJ1-2; 12 nucleotides line up with TRBD1. Per germline, CDR1 LNHDA and CDR2 SQIVND (reference sequence). Trimming took 6 bases from V and 2 from J; bases not matched to a gene: 4. The CDR3 loop spans 15 amino acids. CDR3 sequence reads: CASSWGTGGNYGYTF. The CDR3 DNA reads as TGTGCCAGTAGCTGGGGGACAGGGGGCAACTATGGCTACACCTTC.

This sequence joins TRBV28 and TRBJ2-7; 12 positions match TRBD1. The CDR3 length is 14 residues. Germline values: CDR1 MDHEN, CDR2 SYDVKM. Losses at the gene ends were 8 bases for V and 2 bases for J; bases not matched to a gene: 4. As DNA, the CDR3 is TGTGCCAGCTTCGGGACAGGGGGCCCCTACGAGCAGTACTTC. This sequence encodes CASFGTGGPYEQYF.

The chain has TRBV28 and TRBJ2-7; 15 nucleotides match TRBD2. Germline-derived CDR1 and CDR2 are MDHEN and SYDVKM. The CDR3 is 18 amino acids. V was clipped by 2 bases and J by 2 bases; unmatched bases: 7. CDR3 DNA sequence: TGTGCCAGCAGTTTACGAGGACTAGCGGGAGGGGTTACCTACGAGCAGTACTTC. This translates into CASSLRGLAGGVTYEQYF.

This clone was found once. The CDR3 region has the DNA TGTGCCAGCAGTCTGACAGGGGCAGGAAACACCATATATTTT. As protein: CASSLTGAGNTIYF. The rearrangement uses TRBV28 and TRBJ1-3; 8 nucleotides match TRBD1. J was trimmed by 4 bases and V by 5 bases; bases with no gene match: 4. Germline CDR1 is MDHEN and CDR2 is SYDVKM. CDR3 size: 14 residues. The full variable domain, with the rest looked up from reference TRBV28 and TRBJ1-3, is DVKVTQSSRYLVKRTGEKVFLECVQDMDHENMFWYRQDPGLGLRLIYFSYDVKMKEKGDIPEGYSVSREKKERFSLILESASTNQTSMYLCASSLTGAGNTIYFGEGSWLTVV.

The chain employs TRBV28 and TRBJ1-2; D unresolved. There are 14 residues in the CDR3. Germline loops: CDR1 MDHEN, CDR2 SYDVKM. The V and J ends lost 1 base and 3 bases respectively, with 9 bases between them. The CDR3, as DNA: TGTGCCAGCAGTTTATCCGGGGTCGACTATGGCTACACCTTC. Its protein is CASSLSGVDYGYTF.

V is TRBV5-1 and J is TRBJ2-2; TRBD2 matches at 13 bases. Germline-derived CDR1 and CDR2 are SGHRS and YFSETQ. V shed 6 bases and J 7 bases; nucleotides not matched to a gene: 6. There are 15 residues in the CDR3. The CDR3: CASIGLAGEGGELFF. In DNA form, the CDR3 reads TGCGCCAGCATCGGACTAGCGGGAGAGGGCGGGGAGCTGTTTTTT.

The rearrangement links TRBV4-1 to TRBJ1-5, with D hard to call. Per germline, CDR1 MGHRA and CDR2 YSYEKL. Trimming cost V 10 bases and J 1 base, with 17 bases left between them. The length of the CDR3 is 15 residues. The DNA for the CDR3 is TGCGCCACCAAAAGCTCGTCGGAGAGCAATCAGCCCCAGCATTTT. Protein sequence: CATKSSSESNQPQHF.

The chain combines TRBV4-2 with TRBJ2-7; TRBD2 agrees at 8 bases. V gave up 4 bases and J gave up 2 bases; unmatched junction bases: 10. The CDR3 runs 16 residues. Germline CDR1 LGHNA, CDR2 YNFKEQ. CDR3 nucleotide sequence: TGTGCCAGCAGCCCCTACACTAGCGGTGACGCCTACGAGCAGTACTTC. Translation gives CASSPYTSGDAYEQYF.

The chain links TRBV14 to TRBJ1-2; 8 bases align to TRBD1. Losses at the gene ends were 3 bases for V and 7 bases for J; bases not matched to a gene: 7. Germline V gene sequence: CDR1 SGHDN, CDR2 FVKESK. The CDR3 has 14 amino acids. The CDR3 DNA reads as TGTGCCAGCAGCCATCAATCGGACAGGGTTGGCTACACCTTC. Amino acids: CASSHQSDRVGYTF.

The rearrangement uses TRBV11-2 and TRBJ1-1; 7 nucleotides match TRBD1. From germline, CDR1 is SGHAT and CDR2 FQNNGV. Unmatched junction bases numbered 3, after V lost 5 bases and J lost 0 bases. The CDR3 covers 14 residues. The CDR3 protein is CASSGGQLNTEAFF. CDR3 coding DNA: TGTGCCAGCAGCGGGGGACAGTTGAACACTGAAGCTTTCTTT.

The CDR3 region is CASSEPAGSSYNSPLHF. The CDR3, as DNA: TGTGCCAGCAGCGAACCGGCAGGGAGCTCCTATAATTCACCCCTCCACTTT. V usage is TRBV6-1 and J usage is TRBJ1-6; the D gene is possibly TRBD1 (5 bases). This CDR3 region has 17 residues. Germline CDR1 is MNHNS and CDR2 is SASEGT. V gave up 6 bases and J gave up 0 bases, with 15 bases separating them.

The V gene is TRBV19, the J gene TRBJ2-1, with D perhaps TRBD1 or TRBD2 (5 bases each). This CDR3 has 14 amino acids. The V gene lost 4 bases and the J gene lost 8 bases, with 15 bases spanning the gap. CDR1 and CDR2 from the germline V gene are LNHDA and SQIVND (reference sequence). The CDR3 DNA reads TGTGCCAGTAGTAACACCGGGACGACGGATGAGCAGTTCTTC. Its translation is CASSNTGTTDEQFF. Combining the CDR3 with reference TRBV19 and TRBJ2-1 gives the whole variable domain DGGITQSPKYLFRKEGQNVTLSCEQNLNHDAMYWYRQDPGQGLRLIYYSQIVNDFQKGDIAEGYSVSREKKESFPLTVTSAQKNPTAFYLCASSNTGTTDEQFFGPGTRLTVL.

The chain joins TRBV7-2 to TRBJ1-1, with a tentative D call TRBD1 (5 bases). The length of the CDR3 is 14 residues. Germline loops: CDR1 SGHTA, CDR2 FQGNSA. Trimming took 6 bases from V and 1 from J, leaving 12 bases between them. CDR3 in amino acids: CASSRRGTNTEAFF. The CDR3 DNA reads as TGTGCCAGCAGTAGGAGGGGCACGAACACTGAAGCTTTCTTT.

CDR3 nucleotides: TGTGCCAGCAGCGCCGCCGGTAATTCACCCCTCCACTTT. Its protein product is CASSAAGNSPLHF. J is TRBJ1-6 and V is TRBV9; D is uncertain. This CDR3 is built from 13 residues. The germline V gene has CDR1 SGDLS and CDR2 YYNGEE. Trimming removed 3 bases at V and 6 bases at J, with 7 bases between.

The chain uses TRBV20-1 and TRBJ2-7; D remains unclear. Germline V lookup: CDR1 DFQATT, CDR2 SNEGSKA (reference sequence). The CDR3 has 13 amino acids. Trimming removed 3 bases at V and 2 bases at J, with 11 bases between. The chain's CDR3 is CSASVRNTYEQYF. CDR3 DNA sequence: TGCAGTGCTAGTGTGCGGAACACCTACGAGCAGTACTTC.

The chain has TRBV14 and TRBJ1-2; 8 bases map to TRBD1. V dropped 4 bases and J dropped 4; count of bases not matched to a gene: 5. This CDR3 spans 14 amino acids. Germline V lookup: CDR1 SGHDN, CDR2 FVKESK. The CDR3 here is CASSLDRGAYGYTF. In DNA, the CDR3 is TGTGCCAGCAGCCTAGACAGGGGTGCCTATGGCTACACCTTC.